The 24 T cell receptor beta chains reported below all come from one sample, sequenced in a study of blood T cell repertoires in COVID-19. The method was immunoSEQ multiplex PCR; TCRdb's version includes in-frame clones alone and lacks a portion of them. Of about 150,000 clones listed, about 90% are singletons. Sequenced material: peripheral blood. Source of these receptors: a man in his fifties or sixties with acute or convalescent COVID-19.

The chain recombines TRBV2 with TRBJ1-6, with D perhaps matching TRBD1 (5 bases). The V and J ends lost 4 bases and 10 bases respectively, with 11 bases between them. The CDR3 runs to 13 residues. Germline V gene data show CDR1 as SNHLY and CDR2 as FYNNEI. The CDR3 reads CASSGQGGSPLHF. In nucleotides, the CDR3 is TGTGCCAGCAGTGGGCAGGGCGGCTCACCCCTCCACTTT.

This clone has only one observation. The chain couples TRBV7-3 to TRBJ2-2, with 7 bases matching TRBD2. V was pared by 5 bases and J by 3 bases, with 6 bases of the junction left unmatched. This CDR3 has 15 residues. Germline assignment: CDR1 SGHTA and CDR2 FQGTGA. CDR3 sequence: CASSPWSGDTGELFF. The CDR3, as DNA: TGTGCCAGCAGCCCTTGGAGCGGGGACACCGGGGAGCTGTTTTTT.

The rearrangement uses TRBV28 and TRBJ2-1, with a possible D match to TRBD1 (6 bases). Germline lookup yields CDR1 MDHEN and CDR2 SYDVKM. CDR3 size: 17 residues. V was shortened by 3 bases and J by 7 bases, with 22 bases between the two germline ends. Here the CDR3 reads CASSFPVRGGGRNEQFF. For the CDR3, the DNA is TGTGCCAGCAGTTTCCCCGTACGTGGGGGCGGAAGGAATGAGCAGTTCTTC.

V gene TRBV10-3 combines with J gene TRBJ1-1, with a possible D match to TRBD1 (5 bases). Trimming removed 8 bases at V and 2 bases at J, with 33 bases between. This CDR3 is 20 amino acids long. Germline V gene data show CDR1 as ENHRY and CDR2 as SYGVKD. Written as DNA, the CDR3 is TGTGCCATCCCCCAACAGAGGTTGTGGGTTCATCGGACAAAAAACACTGAAGCTTTCTTT. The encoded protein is CAIPQQRLWVHRTKNTEAFF.

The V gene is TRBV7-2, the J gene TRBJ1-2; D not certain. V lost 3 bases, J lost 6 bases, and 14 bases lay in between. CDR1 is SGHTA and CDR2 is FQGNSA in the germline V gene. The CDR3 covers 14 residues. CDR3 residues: CASSFGLEGNGYTF. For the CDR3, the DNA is TGTGCCAGCAGCTTCGGTCTAGAGGGAAATGGCTACACCTTC.

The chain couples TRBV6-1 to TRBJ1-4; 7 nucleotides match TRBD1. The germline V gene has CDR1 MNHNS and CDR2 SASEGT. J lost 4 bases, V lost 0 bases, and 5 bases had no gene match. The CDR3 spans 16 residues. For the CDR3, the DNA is TGTGCCAGCAGTGAAGCCAGGGGGACCTTTAATGAAAAACTGTTTTTT. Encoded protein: CASSEARGTFNEKLFF.

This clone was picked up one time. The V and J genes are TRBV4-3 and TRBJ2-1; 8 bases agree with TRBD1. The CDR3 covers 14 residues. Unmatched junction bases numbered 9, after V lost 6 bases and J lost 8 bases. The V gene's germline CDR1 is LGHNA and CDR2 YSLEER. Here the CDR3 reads CASRLLDRVHEQFF. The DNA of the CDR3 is TGCGCCAGCAGACTACTGGACAGGGTGCATGAGCAGTTCTTC.

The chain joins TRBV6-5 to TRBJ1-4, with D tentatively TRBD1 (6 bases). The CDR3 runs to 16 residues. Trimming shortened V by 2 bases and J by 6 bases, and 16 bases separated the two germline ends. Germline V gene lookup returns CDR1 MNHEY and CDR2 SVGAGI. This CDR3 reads CASSYRPRGADEKLFF. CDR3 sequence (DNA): TGTGCCAGCAGTTACCGGCCCCGGGGGGCCGATGAAAAACTGTTTTTT.

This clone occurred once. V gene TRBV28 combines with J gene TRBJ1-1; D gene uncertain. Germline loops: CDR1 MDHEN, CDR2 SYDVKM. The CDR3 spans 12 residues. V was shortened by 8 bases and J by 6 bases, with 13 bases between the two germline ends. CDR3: CASALQRSEAFF. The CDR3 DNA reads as TGTGCCAGCGCCCTTCAACGGTCTGAAGCTTTCTTT.

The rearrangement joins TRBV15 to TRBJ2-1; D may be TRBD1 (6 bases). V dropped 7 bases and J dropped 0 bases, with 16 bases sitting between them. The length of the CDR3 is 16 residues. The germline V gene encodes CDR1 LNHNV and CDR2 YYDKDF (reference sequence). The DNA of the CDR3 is TGTGCCACCATGCACAGGGCCTCTCTCTCCTACAATGAGCAGTTCTTC. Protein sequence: CATMHRASLSYNEQFF. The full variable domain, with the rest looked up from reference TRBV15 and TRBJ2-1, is DAMVIQNPRYQVTQFGKPVTLSCSQTLNHNVMYWYQQKSSQAPKLLFHYYDKDFNNEADTPDNFQSRRPNTSFCFLDIRSPGLGDTAMYLCATMHRASLSYNEQFFGPGTRLTVL.

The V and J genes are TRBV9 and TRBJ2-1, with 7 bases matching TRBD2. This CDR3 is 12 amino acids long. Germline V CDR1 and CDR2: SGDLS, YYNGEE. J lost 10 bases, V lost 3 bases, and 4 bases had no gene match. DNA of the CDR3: TGTGCCAGCAGCGCGTATAGCGGGGAGCAGTTCTTC. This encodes CASSAYSGEQFF. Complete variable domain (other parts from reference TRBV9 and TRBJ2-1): DSGVTQTPKHLITATGQRVTLRCSPRSGDLSVYWYQQSLDQGLQFLIQYYNGEERAKGNILERFSAQQFPDLHSELNLSSLELGDSALYFCASSAYSGEQFFGPGTRLTVL.

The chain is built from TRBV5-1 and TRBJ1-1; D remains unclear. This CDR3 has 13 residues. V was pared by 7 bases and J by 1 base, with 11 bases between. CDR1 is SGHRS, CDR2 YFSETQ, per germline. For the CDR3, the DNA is TGCGCCAGCGCCGCTTCGGGGAACACTGAAGCTTTCTTT. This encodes CASAASGNTEAFF.

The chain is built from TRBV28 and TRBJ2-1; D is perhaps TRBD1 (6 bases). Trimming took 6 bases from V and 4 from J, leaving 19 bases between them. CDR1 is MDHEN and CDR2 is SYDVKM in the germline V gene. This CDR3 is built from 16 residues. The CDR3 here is CASRELTGTLYNEQFF. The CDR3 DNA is TGTGCCAGCAGAGAACTAACAGGGACCCTTTACAATGAGCAGTTCTTC. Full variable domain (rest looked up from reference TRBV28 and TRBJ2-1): DVKVTQSSRYLVKRTGEKVFLECVQDMDHENMFWYRQDPGLGLRLIYFSYDVKMKEKGDIPEGYSVSREKKERFSLILESASTNQTSMYLCASRELTGTLYNEQFFGPGTRLTVL.

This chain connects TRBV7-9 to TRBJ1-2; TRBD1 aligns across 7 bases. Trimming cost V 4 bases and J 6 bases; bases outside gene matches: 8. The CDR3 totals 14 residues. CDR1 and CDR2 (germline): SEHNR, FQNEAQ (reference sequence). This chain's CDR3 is CASSSLTGHHGYTF. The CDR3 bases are TGTGCCAGCAGCTCGTTGACAGGGCATCATGGCTACACCTTC. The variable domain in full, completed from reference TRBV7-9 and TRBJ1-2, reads DTGVSQNPRHKITKRGQNVTFRCDPISEHNRLYWYRQTLGQGPEFLTYFQNEAQLEKSRLLSDRFSAERPKGSFSTLEIQRTEQGDSAMYLCASSSLTGHHGYTFGSGTRLTVV.

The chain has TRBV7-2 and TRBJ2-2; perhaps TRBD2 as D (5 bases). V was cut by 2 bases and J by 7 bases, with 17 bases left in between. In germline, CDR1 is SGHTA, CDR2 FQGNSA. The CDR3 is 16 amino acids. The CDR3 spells CASSLYPTGLDGELFF. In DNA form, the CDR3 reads TGTGCCAGCAGCTTATACCCTACGGGGTTGGACGGGGAGCTGTTTTTT. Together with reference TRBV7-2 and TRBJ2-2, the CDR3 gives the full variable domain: GAGVSQSPSNKVTEKGKDVELRCDPISGHTALYWYRQSLGQGLEFLIYFQGNSAPDKSGLPSDRFSAERTGGSVSTLTIQRTQQEDSAVYLCASSLYPTGLDGELFFGEGSRLTVL.

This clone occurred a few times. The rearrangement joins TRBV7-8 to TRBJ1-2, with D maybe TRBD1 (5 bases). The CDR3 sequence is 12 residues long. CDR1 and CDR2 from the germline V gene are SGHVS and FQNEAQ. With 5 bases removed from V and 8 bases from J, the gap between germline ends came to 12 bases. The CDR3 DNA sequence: TGTGCCAGCAGCCAGGGAACGGGAGGCTACACCTTC. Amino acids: CASSQGTGGYTF.

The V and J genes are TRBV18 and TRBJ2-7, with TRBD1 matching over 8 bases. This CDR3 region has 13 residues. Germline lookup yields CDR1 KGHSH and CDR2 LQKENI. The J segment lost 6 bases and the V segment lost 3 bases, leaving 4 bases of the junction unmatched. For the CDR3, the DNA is TGTGCCAGCTCACCCCCAGGGGGCGTCGAGCAGTACTTC. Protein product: CASSPPGGVEQYF. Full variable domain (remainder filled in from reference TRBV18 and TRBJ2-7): NAGVMQNPRHLVRRRGQEARLRCSPMKGHSHVYWYRQLPEEGLKFMVYLQKENIIDESGMPKERFSAEFPKEGPSILRIQQVVRGDSAAYFCASSPPGGVEQYFGPGTRLTVT.

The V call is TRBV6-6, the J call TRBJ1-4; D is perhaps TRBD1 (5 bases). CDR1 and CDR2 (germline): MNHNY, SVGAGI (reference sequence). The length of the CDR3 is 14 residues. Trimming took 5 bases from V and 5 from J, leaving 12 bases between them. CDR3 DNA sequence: TGTGCCAGCAGTCTAGGGGTGTCCAATGAAAAACTGTTTTTT. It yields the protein CASSLGVSNEKLFF.

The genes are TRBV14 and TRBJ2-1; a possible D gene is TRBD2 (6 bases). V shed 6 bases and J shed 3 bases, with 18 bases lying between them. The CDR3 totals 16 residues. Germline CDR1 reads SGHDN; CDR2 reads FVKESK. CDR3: CASSRTNQMGYNEQFF. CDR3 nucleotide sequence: TGTGCCAGCAGTAGGACTAACCAGATGGGCTACAATGAGCAGTTCTTC.

The CDR3 sequence: CASSYGSGGYEQYV. In nucleotides, the CDR3 is TGTGCCAGCAGTTACGGGTCAGGGGGATACGAGCAGTACGTC. This sequence joins TRBV6-2 or TRBV6-3 and TRBJ2-7; TRBD1 matches 7 bases. With V trimmed by 2 bases and J by 4 bases, 5 bases remained unmatched. CDR1 and CDR2 from the germline V gene are MNHEY and SVGEGT. This CDR3 spans 14 amino acids.

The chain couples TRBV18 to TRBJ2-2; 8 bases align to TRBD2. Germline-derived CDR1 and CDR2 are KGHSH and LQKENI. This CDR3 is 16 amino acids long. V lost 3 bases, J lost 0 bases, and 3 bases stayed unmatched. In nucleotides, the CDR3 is TGTGCCAGCTCACCGCGGACTAGCCCGAACACCGGGGAGCTGTTTTTT. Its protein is CASSPRTSPNTGELFF.

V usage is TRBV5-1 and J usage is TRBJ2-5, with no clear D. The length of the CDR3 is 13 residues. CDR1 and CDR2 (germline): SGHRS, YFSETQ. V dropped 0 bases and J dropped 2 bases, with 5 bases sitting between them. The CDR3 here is CASSLGRQETQYF. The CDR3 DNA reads TGCGCCAGCAGCTTGGGCAGGCAAGAGACCCAGTACTTC.

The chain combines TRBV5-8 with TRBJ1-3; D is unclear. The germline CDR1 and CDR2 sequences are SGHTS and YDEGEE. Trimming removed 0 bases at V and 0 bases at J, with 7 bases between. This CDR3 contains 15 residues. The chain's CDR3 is CASSLAVFSGNTIYF. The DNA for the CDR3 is TGTGCCAGCAGCTTGGCCGTCTTCTCTGGAAACACCATATATTTT.

The CDR3 loop reads CASSHPQGTDEQFF. The CDR3 bases are TGTGCCAGCAGCCATCCACAGGGAACGGATGAGCAGTTCTTC. The chain joins TRBV7-9 to TRBJ2-1; D perhaps matches TRBD1 (6 bases). The CDR3 consists of 14 residues. Trimming cost V 5 bases and J 8 bases, with 16 bases left between them. The germline V gene encodes CDR1 SEHNR and CDR2 FQNEAQ (reference sequence).